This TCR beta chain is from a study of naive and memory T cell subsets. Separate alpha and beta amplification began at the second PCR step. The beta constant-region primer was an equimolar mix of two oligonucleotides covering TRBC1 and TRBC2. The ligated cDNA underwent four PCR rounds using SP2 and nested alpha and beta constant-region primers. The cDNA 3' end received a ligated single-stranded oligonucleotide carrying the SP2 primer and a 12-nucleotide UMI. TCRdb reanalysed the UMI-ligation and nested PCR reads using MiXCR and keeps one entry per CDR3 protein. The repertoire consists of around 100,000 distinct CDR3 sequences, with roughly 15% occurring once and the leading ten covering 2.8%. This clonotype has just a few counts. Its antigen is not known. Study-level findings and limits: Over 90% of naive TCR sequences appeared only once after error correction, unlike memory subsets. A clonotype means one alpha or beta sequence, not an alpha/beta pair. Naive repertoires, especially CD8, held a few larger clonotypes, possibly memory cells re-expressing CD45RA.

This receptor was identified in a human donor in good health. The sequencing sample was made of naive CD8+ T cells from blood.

The CDR3 nucleotides are TGTGCCAGCAGCCCGACCGGGACGGACCAGTATTTT. Translating gives CASSPTGTDQYF. The chain recombines TRBV7-6 with TRBJ2-3, with D possibly being TRBD1 or TRBD2 (5 bases each). V was shortened by 5 bases and J by 12 bases, with 15 bases between the two germline ends. The CDR3 has 12 residues. The germline gives CDR1 SGHVS, CDR2 FNYEAQ. Filled out from reference TRBV7-6 and TRBJ2-3, the complete variable domain reads GAGVSQSPRYKVTKRGQDVALRCDPISGHVSLYWYRQALGQGPEFLTYFNYEAQQDKSGLPNDRFSAERPEGSISTLTIQRTEQRDSAMYRCASSPTGTDQYFGPGTRLTVL.